Listed here are 10 T cell receptor beta chains from one sample, sequenced in a study of cytomegalovirus exposure and HLA in healthy donors (dated by TCRdb to the late 2010s). Library method: the immunoSEQ multiplex PCR assay. For the multiplex PCR, a mixture combining 60 forward primers for TCR Vbeta segments and 13 reverse primers for TCR Jbeta segments was used. TCRdb holds this immuneACCESS table with in-frame rearrangements only. Some clones are missing; in checked studies, unresolved V genes explain under half, and the rest has no known cause. This sample comprises 170,000 or so clones, roughly 78% of them detected only once. Of the sample, 0.65% to 0.75% falls within the top ten clones. Sequencing input: PBMCs. These TCRs come from a boy younger than 18 in good health and CMV-seronegative.

This clone was picked up a small number of times. DNA for the CDR3: TGCGCCAGCAGCCAAGGGGCTGGTGGCACTGAAGCTTTCTTT. This translates into CASSQGAGGTEAFF. The V gene is TRBV4-1, the J gene TRBJ1-1; D is ambiguous. The V gene lost 1 base and the J gene lost 4 bases, with 10 bases spanning the gap. This CDR3 has 14 residues. CDR1 MGHRA and CDR2 YSYEKL come from the germline V gene.

The chain uses TRBV14 and TRBJ1-1; D not resolved. Trimming shortened V by 0 bases and J by 3 bases, and 8 bases separated the two germline ends. Germline CDR1 reads SGHDN; CDR2 reads FVKESK. The CDR3 is made up of 14 amino acids. CDR3 in DNA: TGTGCCAGCAGCCAAGAAATGCGTGACACTGAAGCTTTCTTT. The encoded protein is CASSQEMRDTEAFF. Drawing the rest from reference TRBV14 and TRBJ1-1, the complete variable domain is EAGVTQFPSHSVIEKGQTVTLRCDPISGHDNLYWYRRVMGKEIKFLLHFVKESKQDESGMPNNRFLAERTGGTYSTLKVQPAELEDSGVYFCASSQEMRDTEAFFGQGTRLTVV.

The CDR3 is CASSLQGKNIQYF. In nucleotides, the CDR3 is TGTGCCAGCAGTTTACAGGGGAAAAACATTCAGTACTTC. V and J are TRBV27 and TRBJ2-4, with a tentative D call TRBD1 (6 bases). CDR3 length equals 13 residues. V shed 2 bases and J shed 4 bases, with 6 bases lying between them. Germline loops: CDR1 MNHEY, CDR2 SMNVEV (reference sequence).

A note on this clone: Its ends do not fully match the called genes, so a read error is possible. This chain's CDR3 is CASSVNDGAALYF. As DNA, the CDR3 is TGTGCCAGCAGCGTAAATGATGGGGCAGCCCTATACTTC. The chain is built from TRBV9 and TRBJ1-2; possible D gene TRBD1, 5 bases. The CDR3 runs to 13 residues. Germline-derived CDR1 and CDR2 are SGDLS and YYNGEE.

This chain links TRBV19 with TRBJ1-2; no definite D call. Germline-derived CDR1 and CDR2 are LNHDA and SQIVND (reference sequence). V lost 3 bases and J 6 bases, leaving 8 bases between the germline ends. This CDR3 region has 12 residues. The CDR3 sequence is CASSMERDGYTF. The CDR3 DNA follows: TGTGCCAGTAGTATGGAGAGGGATGGCTACACCTTC. The entire variable domain, with the rest obtained from reference TRBV19 and TRBJ1-2, is as follows: DGGITQSPKYLFRKEGQNVTLSCEQNLNHDAMYWYRQDPGQGLRLIYYSQIVNDFQKGDIAEGYSVSREKKESFPLTVTSAQKNPTAFYLCASSMERDGYTFGSGTRLTVV.

About this clone: At one end the junction does not follow the germline gene, possibly because of a read error. This chain joins TRBV7-9 and TRBJ1-1, with a possible D match to TRBD1 (5 bases). Germline CDR1 and CDR2: SEHNR and FQNEAQ (reference sequence). This CDR3 has 15 amino acids. The CDR3 sequence is CASSLGEGINTEAFF. The CDR3 DNA is TGTGCCAGCAGTTTAGGGGAGGGGATCAACACTGAAGCTTTCTTT.

The genes are TRBV30 and TRBJ1-2, with D perhaps matching TRBD1 (5 bases). V gave up 5 bases and J gave up 5 bases, with 9 bases separating them. In germline, CDR1 is GTSNPN, CDR2 SVGIG (reference sequence). This CDR3 region has 11 residues. The CDR3 DNA reads TGTGCCTGGGACAGAGCTTATGGCTACACCTTC. It translates to CAWDRAYGYTF.

The V and J genes are TRBV6-4 and TRBJ2-3; TRBD2 agrees at 9 bases. This CDR3 is built from 14 residues. In germline, CDR1 is MRHNA, CDR2 SNTAGT. V trimming: 5 bases; J trimming: 2 bases; junction bases outside the gene matches: 2. The CDR3 DNA is TGTGCCAGCAGTAAGCGGGAGGACACAGATACGCAGTATTTT. Protein sequence: CASSKREDTDTQYF.

This rearrangement joins TRBV10-1 to TRBJ1-1; D remains unclear. The CDR3 spans 14 residues. Germline V gives CDR1 WNHNN, CDR2 SYGVQD (reference sequence). Trimming took 5 bases from V and 1 from J, leaving 11 bases between them. For the CDR3, the DNA is TGCGCCAGCAGTCCGGGGTTTACGAACACTGAAGCTTTCTTT. Translating it yields CASSPGFTNTEAFF.

The V and J genes are TRBV7-2 and TRBJ2-1, with 9 bases fitting TRBD2. The CDR3 has 15 amino acids. Per germline, CDR1 SGHTA and CDR2 FQGNSA. V was pared by 4 bases and J by 6 bases, with 7 bases of the junction left unmatched. This chain's CDR3 is CASSYSGSGSNEQFF. CDR3 DNA: TGTGCCAGCAGCTATAGCGGGAGTGGGAGCAATGAGCAGTTCTTC.